This T cell receptor (beta chain) was captured in a study of cytomegalovirus exposure and HLA in healthy donors. General observations from the study: 87-base-pair reads could not separate some V segments, including TRBV6-2 and TRBV6-3. What a later analysis reportedly showed was that an Asian-associated ancestry cluster had fewer N-insertions than the approximately 720-donor mean. Investigators reported 164 TCR beta chains as tied to cytomegalovirus.

This clone showed up just once. Its antigen is unknown. Primers included in the PCR were 60 Vbeta and 13 Jbeta primers. Clones were sequenced by immunoSEQ multiplex PCR, and TCRdb holds only the in-frame ones, with some missing. Of approximately 220,000 clones listed, over 80% are singletons. Germline CDR1 is LNHDA and CDR2 is SQIVND (reference sequence). The length of the CDR3 is 14 residues. With 5 bases removed from V and 3 bases from J, the gap between germline ends came to 14 bases. The sequence derives from a boy aged 2 to 9 in good health and CMV-seronegative. Sequenced material: PBMCs. V and J are TRBV19 and TRBJ2-7; D is possibly TRBD1 (6 bases). The CDR3 sequence: CASSWGTGRYEQYF. Here the CDR3 DNA reads TGTGCCAGTAGTTGGGGTACAGGGCGCTACGAGCAGTACTTC.